These 21 T cell receptor beta chains were sequenced from one sample in a study of blood T cell repertoires in COVID-19. Data came from immunoSEQ multiplex PCR; TCRdb stores just in-frame clones and leaves some out. The sample lists roughly 200,000 clones; roughly 83% were seen once. Sequencing was performed on PBMCs or T cells enriched from blood (not recorded which). These receptors originate from a man aged 35 to 55 with acute COVID-19.

The CDR3 here is CASSAETGHSPLHF. CDR3 in DNA: TGTGCCAGCAGCGCCGAGACAGGTCATTCACCCCTCCACTTT. The chain links TRBV9 to TRBJ1-6; D is perhaps TRBD1 (6 bases). Germline values: CDR1 SGDLS, CDR2 YYNGEE. Trimming cost V 3 bases and J 8 bases, with 12 bases left between them. This CDR3 is built from 14 residues.

The gene calls are TRBV2 and TRBJ1-6; the D is unclear. Germline V lookup: CDR1 SNHLY, CDR2 FYNNEI. CDR3 length: 13 amino acids. V gave up 4 bases and J gave up 10 bases, with 11 bases separating them. The CDR3 protein is CASSVTVASPLHF. In DNA, the CDR3 is TGTGCCAGCAGTGTCACAGTGGCCTCACCCCTCCACTTT.

J is TRBJ2-1 and V is TRBV7-3, with 10 nucleotides matching TRBD2. Germline loops: CDR1 SGHTA, CDR2 FQGTGA. Trimming at V came to 8 bases and at J to 8 bases, leaving 9 bases not matched to a gene. The CDR3 has 14 amino acids. The CDR3 here is CASRLAGVEDEQFF. CDR3 coding DNA: TGTGCCAGCCGCCTAGCGGGAGTAGAGGATGAGCAGTTCTTC. The variable domain in full, with the rest retrieved from reference TRBV7-3 and TRBJ2-1, is GAGVSQTPSNKVTEKGKYVELRCDPISGHTALYWYRQSLGQGPEFLIYFQGTGAADDSGLPNDRFFAVRPEGSVSTLKIQRTERGDSAVYLCASRLAGVEDEQFFGPGTRLTVL.

The genes are TRBV6-4 and TRBJ2-1; TRBD2 aligns across 12 bases. The CDR3 has 16 amino acids. Germline CDR1 MRHNA, CDR2 SNTAGT. Losses at the gene ends were 6 bases for V and 7 bases for J; bases not matched to a gene: 10. The CDR3 DNA reads as TGTGCCAGCAGCGCACAACTAGCGGGAGGACGGAATGAGCAGTTCTTC. Protein product: CASSAQLAGGRNEQFF.

This chain's CDR3 is CASSFYPGGADTQYF. In DNA, the CDR3 is TGTGCCAGCAGCTTTTATCCCGGGGGGGCAGATACGCAGTATTTT. The rearrangement uses TRBV7-2 and TRBJ2-3, with 8 bases identical to TRBD2. The CDR3 consists of 15 residues. J lost 4 bases, V lost 3 bases, and 6 bases had no gene match. The germline gives CDR1 SGHTA, CDR2 FQGNSA.

The chain links TRBV4-2 to TRBJ2-5, with D possibly being TRBD1 (6 bases). Per germline, CDR1 LGHNA and CDR2 YNFKEQ. This CDR3 has 15 residues. Trimming removed 4 bases at V and 1 base at J, with 13 bases between. The CDR3 sequence is CASSPRGQTQETQYF. The CDR3 region has the DNA TGTGCCAGCAGCCCCCGAGGACAGACCCAAGAGACCCAGTACTTC.

The chain links TRBV5-1 to TRBJ2-1, with TRBD2 matching over 7 bases. V shed 0 bases and J 3 bases; nucleotides not matched to a gene: 9. Germline assignment: CDR1 SGHRS and CDR2 YFSETQ. This CDR3 is built from 17 residues. CDR3 coding DNA: TGCGCCAGCAGCTTGGCTACTAGCGCTATCAACTACAATGAGCAGTTCTTC. This encodes CASSLATSAINYNEQFF.

The table lists this clone with a few counts. V is TRBV19 and J is TRBJ1-1; D is perhaps TRBD1 (6 bases). CDR1 is LNHDA and CDR2 is SQIVND in the germline V gene (reference sequence). Trimming removed 0 bases from V and 3 bases from J, with 23 bases in between. The CDR3 has 19 residues. The CDR3 sequence is CASSIDHLKFGGRDTEAFF. CDR3 nucleotide sequence: TGTGCCAGTAGTATAGATCATTTGAAGTTCGGGGGGCGAGACACTGAAGCTTTCTTT.

This clone was counted between two and nine times. The rearrangement uses TRBV10-3 and TRBJ1-4, with 7 nucleotides matching TRBD1. CDR3 size: 15 residues. Germline values: CDR1 ENHRY, CDR2 SYGVKD. Trimming at V came to 10 bases and at J to 2 bases, leaving 10 bases not matched to a gene. The CDR3 region is CATSGGLHTNEKLFF. In DNA, the CDR3 is TGTGCCACCTCAGGGGGGTTGCACACTAATGAAAAACTGTTTTTT.

This clone was observed once. This chain links TRBV2 with TRBJ2-1, with 13 bases matching TRBD2. In germline, CDR1 is SNHLY, CDR2 FYNNEI. The CDR3 is made up of 16 amino acids. V shed 7 bases and J 10 bases; nucleotides not matched to a gene: 13. CDR3 sequence reads: CASTARTSGSRGEQFF. The CDR3, as DNA: TGTGCCAGCACCGCTCGGACTAGCGGGAGCAGAGGGGAGCAGTTCTTC. Full variable domain (rest looked up from reference TRBV2 and TRBJ2-1): EPEVTQTPSHQVTQMGQEVILRCVPISNHLYFYWYRQILGQKVEFLVSFYNNEISEKSEIFDDQFSVERPDGSNFTLKIRSTKLEDSAMYFCASTARTSGSRGEQFFGPGTRLTVL.

The J gene is TRBJ2-7, the V gene TRBV7-6; weak D call: TRBD2 (5 bases). Germline values: CDR1 SGHVS, CDR2 FNYEAQ. This CDR3 comprises 13 residues. V lost 1 base, J lost 4 bases, and 8 bases lay in between. CDR3 sequence: CASSLGGLYEQYF. The CDR3 nucleotides read TGTGCCAGCAGCTTAGGAGGGTTGTACGAGCAGTACTTC.

This clone was recorded a few times. The rearrangement uses TRBV10-3 and TRBJ2-1; D not certain. V lost 7 bases and J lost 5, with 12 bases in between. The CDR3 length is 13 residues. Germline V gene data show CDR1 as ENHRY and CDR2 as SYGVKD. CDR3 sequence reads: CAIKIGGNNEQFF. CDR3 DNA: TGTGCCATCAAGATTGGCGGTAACAATGAGCAGTTCTTC.

The chain combines TRBV7-9 with TRBJ2-2; 7 bases line up with TRBD1. CDR3 length: 14 residues. V gave up 5 bases and J gave up 4 bases; unmatched junction bases: 4. The germline V gene has CDR1 SEHNR and CDR2 FQNEAQ (reference sequence). DNA for the CDR3: TGTGCCAGCAGCACGACAGGGTTCACCGGGGAGCTGTTTTTT. Translated: CASSTTGFTGELFF.

The rearrangement joins TRBV9 to TRBJ2-5, with 7 bases identical to TRBD1. The CDR3 loop spans 15 amino acids. The V gene's germline CDR1 is SGDLS and CDR2 YYNGEE. With V trimmed by 4 bases and J by 11 bases, 17 bases remained unmatched. CDR3 in amino acids: CASSYGTALEMNQYF. CDR3 in DNA: TGTGCCAGCAGCTACGGGACAGCTCTAGAGATGAATCAGTACTTC.

V usage is TRBV6-5 and J usage is TRBJ2-5; the match to TRBD2 covers 8 bases. Unmatched junction bases numbered 10, after V lost 6 bases and J lost 4 bases. The CDR3 covers 15 residues. Germline values: CDR1 MNHEY, CDR2 SVGAGI. This CDR3 reads CASRGIGRAGETQYF. The CDR3 DNA reads TGTGCCAGCAGAGGGATCGGGAGGGCCGGAGAGACCCAGTACTTC.

J is TRBJ1-5 and V is TRBV21-1. TRBV21-1 is recorded as a pseudogene. CDR3 length: 14 residues. The CDR3 nucleotides read TGTGCCAGCAGCAAAGGAGAGGGCCCTCAGCCCCAGCATTTT. This sequence encodes CASSKGEGPQPQHF.

The chain links TRBV2 to TRBJ1-6; D is unresolved. The CDR3 length is 14 residues. V lost 8 bases and J 7 bases, leaving 15 bases between the germline ends. Germline lookup yields CDR1 SNHLY and CDR2 FYNNEI. This CDR3 is CASRRTTGNSPLHF. The CDR3 nucleotides read TGTGCCAGCCGGAGAACCACCGGGAATTCACCCCTCCACTTT.

V gene TRBV9 combines with J gene TRBJ2-1; TRBD2 agrees at 7 bases. The CDR3 runs 15 residues. Germline values: CDR1 SGDLS, CDR2 YYNGEE. After removal of 3 bases from V and 3 bases from J, the junction contained 6 bases not matched to a gene. The CDR3: CASSARGDFYNEQFF. CDR3 DNA sequence: TGTGCCAGCAGCGCACGGGGGGATTTCTACAATGAGCAGTTCTTC.

V and J are TRBV18 and TRBJ1-5; D is ambiguous. The CDR3 extends over 13 amino acids. Trimming stripped 2 bases from V and 5 bases from J, with 7 bases between. The germline V gene has CDR1 KGHSH and CDR2 LQKENI. CDR3 nucleotides: TGTGCCAGCTCACCAAAGGGAGATCAGCCCCAGCATTTT. This encodes CASSPKGDQPQHF.

The count of this clone is one. The chain uses TRBV10-2 and TRBJ2-2; weak D call: TRBD1 (6 bases). V dropped 4 bases and J dropped 0 bases, with 9 bases sitting between them. Germline V gene data show CDR1 as WSHSY and CDR2 as SAAADI. CDR3 size: 15 residues. CDR3 nucleotides: TGCGCCAGCAGTGGGGGGCCCTCGAACACCGGGGAGCTGTTTTTT. This encodes CASSGGPSNTGELFF.

This sequence joins TRBV12-5 and TRBJ2-6; D unresolved. Germline CDR1 is LGHNT and CDR2 is FRNRAP. The CDR3 consists of 16 residues. V gave up 1 base and J gave up 0 bases, with 7 bases separating them. The CDR3: CASGLDSGSGANVLTF. The DNA for the CDR3 is TGTGCTAGTGGTTTGGACAGTGGCTCTGGGGCCAACGTCCTGACTTTC.